This is a list of T cell receptor beta chains from one sample in a study of preoperative IRX-2 immunotherapy in early breast cancer. Profiled with immunoSEQ multiplex PCR; TCRdb holds only in-frame clones, not every one. The sample records around 39,000 clones, about 95% being singletons. Specimen: tumor tissue, collected after IRX-2 immunotherapy. Receptors were obtained from a human donor with breast cancer. CDR3s include the opening cysteine and the closing phenylalanine or tryptophan. A D gene is named only where the DNA matches it firmly. Size is omitted from some rows. Given values are once, few, many or a class for expanded clones.

cdr3_length: 16; d_call: .; clone_size: .; j_call: TRBJ2-2; v_call: TRBV25-1; cdr3_nt: TGTGCCAGCAGTTCCAGGACTTACGACGGGGCCGGGGAGCTGTTTTTT; cdr3_aa: CASSSRTYDGAGELFF
cdr3_length: 13; d_call: .; clone_size: .; j_call: TRBJ2-1; v_call: TRBV9; cdr3_nt: TGTGCCAGCAGCGTATACCCTTACAATGAGCAGTTCTTC; cdr3_aa: CASSVYPYNEQFF
cdr3_length: 15; d_call: .; clone_size: .; j_call: TRBJ2-3; v_call: TRBV28; cdr3_nt: TGTGCCAGCAGTCCGCAGCGGGCGAGCACAGATACGCAGTATTTT; cdr3_aa: CASSPQRASTDTQYF
cdr3_length: 13; d_call: .; clone_size: .; j_call: TRBJ2-5; v_call: TRBV11-3; cdr3_nt: TGTGCCAGCAGCTCCCGATCGCAAGAGACCCAGTACTTC; cdr3_aa: CASSSRSQETQYF
cdr3_length: 17; d_call: TRBD1; clone_size: .; j_call: TRBJ1-3; v_call: TRBV5-6; cdr3_nt: TGTGCCAGCAGCCAGCGACAGGGGGTGATCTCTGGAAACACCATATATTTT; cdr3_aa: CASSQRQGVISGNTIYF
cdr3_length: 15; d_call: .; clone_size: once; j_call: TRBJ2-5; v_call: TRBV9; cdr3_nt: TGTGCCAGCAGCGTAGTCAATGGGCGGGGAGAGACCCAGTACTTC; cdr3_aa: CASSVVNGRGETQYF
cdr3_length: 15; d_call: .; clone_size: .; j_call: TRBJ2-3; v_call: TRBV4-2; cdr3_nt: TGTGCCAGCAGCTTTGAGGAGTTTGGCACAGATACGCAGTATTTT; cdr3_aa: CASSFEEFGTDTQYF
cdr3_length: 14; d_call: TRBD1; clone_size: once; j_call: TRBJ1-1; v_call: TRBV7-9; cdr3_nt: TGTGCCAGCAGCTCACAGGGGAGGCACACTGAAGCTTTCTTT; cdr3_aa: CASSSQGRHTEAFF
cdr3_length: 12; d_call: .; clone_size: .; j_call: TRBJ2-1; v_call: TRBV18; cdr3_nt: TGTGCCAGCTCACTCGGACAGAATGAGCAGTTCTTC; cdr3_aa: CASSLGQNEQFF
cdr3_length: 11; d_call: .; clone_size: .; j_call: TRBJ2-5; v_call: TRBV30; cdr3_nt: TGTGCCTGGAGTGTTGGGGAGACCCAGTACTTC; cdr3_aa: CAWSVGETQYF
cdr3_length: 15; d_call: .; clone_size: .; j_call: TRBJ2-2; v_call: TRBV10-1; cdr3_nt: TGCGCCAGCTTGGGGAACAGGTTGGTTACGGGGGAGCTGTTTTTT; cdr3_aa: CASLGNRLVTGELFF
cdr3_length: 14; d_call: .; clone_size: .; j_call: TRBJ2-1; v_call: TRBV19; cdr3_nt: TGTGCCAGTAGCCCTGTGAGGGCCGACAATGAGCAGTTCTTC; cdr3_aa: CASSPVRADNEQFF
cdr3_length: 19; d_call: TRBD2; clone_size: .; j_call: TRBJ2-5; v_call: TRBV4-3; cdr3_nt: TGCGCCAGCAGCCAAGGGACTAGCGGGAGGCCAGGTCGCCAAGAGACCCAGTACTTC; cdr3_aa: CASSQGTSGRPGRQETQYF
cdr3_length: 12; d_call: .; clone_size: .; j_call: TRBJ2-1; v_call: TRBV27; cdr3_nt: TGTGCCAGCAGTTGGGGGGCTTATGAGCAGTTCTTC; cdr3_aa: CASSWGAYEQFF
cdr3_length: 17; d_call: TRBD2; clone_size: .; j_call: TRBJ2-3; v_call: TRBV7-3; cdr3_nt: TGTGCCAGCAGCTTATTAGGACTAGCGGGAGGGACAGATACGCAGTATTTT; cdr3_aa: CASSLLGLAGGTDTQYF
cdr3_length: 14; d_call: TRBD1; clone_size: .; j_call: TRBJ2-5; v_call: TRBV2; cdr3_nt: TGTGCCAGTGGGACAGTCCAAAGGGGGGAGACCCAGTACTTC; cdr3_aa: CASGTVQRGETQYF
cdr3_length: 15; d_call: .; clone_size: .; j_call: TRBJ2-2; v_call: TRBV11-2; cdr3_nt: TGTGCCAGCAGCTTATTGGCCATGAACACCGGGGAGCTGTTTTTT; cdr3_aa: CASSLLAMNTGELFF
cdr3_length: 14; d_call: TRBD1; clone_size: once; j_call: TRBJ1-1; v_call: TRBV11-3; cdr3_nt: TGTGCCAGCAGCTTAGGGACAGGGTACACTGAAGCTTTCTTT; cdr3_aa: CASSLGTGYTEAFF
cdr3_length: 14; d_call: .; clone_size: .; j_call: TRBJ1-4; v_call: TRBV7-8; cdr3_nt: TGTGCCAGTGGGAGGGGGGCCCCTAATGAAAAACTGTTTTTT; cdr3_aa: CASGRGAPNEKLFF
cdr3_length: 14; d_call: .; clone_size: .; j_call: TRBJ2-7; v_call: TRBV9; cdr3_nt: TGTGCCAGCAGCGTAGAACCGAGGAGGGACGAGCAGTACTTC; cdr3_aa: CASSVEPRRDEQYF
cdr3_length: 14; d_call: TRBD1; clone_size: .; j_call: TRBJ2-1; v_call: TRBV11-3; cdr3_nt: TGTGCCAGCAGCTCGGGACAGGCTTACAATGAGCAGTTCTTC; cdr3_aa: CASSSGQAYNEQFF
cdr3_length: 14; d_call: .; clone_size: .; j_call: TRBJ2-1; v_call: TRBV30; cdr3_nt: TGTGCCTGGAGTAGAACCACAAGGATTGATGAGCAGTTCTTC; cdr3_aa: CAWSRTTRIDEQFF
cdr3_length: 15; d_call: TRBD1; clone_size: .; j_call: TRBJ1-1; v_call: TRBV5-1; cdr3_nt: TGCGCCAGCAGCCCTGTAGGACAGGGGTACACTGAAGCTTTCTTT; cdr3_aa: CASSPVGQGYTEAFF
cdr3_length: 12; d_call: .; clone_size: .; j_call: TRBJ1-2; v_call: TRBV2; cdr3_nt: TGTGCCAGCATTTGGGGGAGGGGTGGCTACACCTTC; cdr3_aa: CASIWGRGGYTF
cdr3_length: 16; d_call: TRBD2; clone_size: .; j_call: TRBJ2-3; v_call: TRBV4-2; cdr3_nt: TGTGCCAGCAGCCCAGTGGGACTAATCGCGACAGATACGCAGTATTTT; cdr3_aa: CASSPVGLIATDTQYF
cdr3_length: 13; d_call: .; clone_size: .; j_call: TRBJ2-7; v_call: TRBV5-1; cdr3_nt: TGCGCCAGCAGCTTGGACAGGGAGGCCGAGCAGTACTTC; cdr3_aa: CASSLDREAEQYF
cdr3_length: 14; d_call: .; clone_size: .; j_call: TRBJ1-1; v_call: TRBV11-2; cdr3_nt: TGTGCCAGCAGCCGAAGGACTGTGAACACTGAAGCTTTCTTT; cdr3_aa: CASSRRTVNTEAFF
cdr3_length: 11; d_call: .; clone_size: .; j_call: TRBJ2-3; v_call: TRBV7-6; cdr3_nt: TGTGCCAGCAGCTTAACAGATACGCAGTATTTT; cdr3_aa: CASSLTDTQYF
cdr3_length: 13; d_call: .; clone_size: .; j_call: TRBJ2-1; v_call: TRBV6-5; cdr3_nt: TGTGCCAGCAGTTACGGGCCCTCCAATGAGCAGTTCTTC; cdr3_aa: CASSYGPSNEQFF
cdr3_length: 15; d_call: .; clone_size: .; j_call: TRBJ2-2; v_call: TRBV5-1; cdr3_nt: TGCGCCAGCAGCTTGTGGACGCCCGACACCGGGGAGCTGTTTTTT; cdr3_aa: CASSLWTPDTGELFF
cdr3_length: 15; d_call: .; clone_size: once; j_call: TRBJ1-2; v_call: TRBV11-1; cdr3_nt: TGTGCCAGCAGCTTAACGGCAGGGCTGGACTATGGCTACACCTTC; cdr3_aa: CASSLTAGLDYGYTF
cdr3_length: 14; d_call: .; clone_size: once; j_call: TRBJ2-1; v_call: TRBV5-4; cdr3_nt: TGTGCCAGCAGCTCCCCGGGGCTAGCTAATGAGCAGTTCTTC; cdr3_aa: CASSSPGLANEQFF
cdr3_length: 13; d_call: .; clone_size: .; j_call: TRBJ1-1; v_call: TRBV4-3; cdr3_nt: TGCGCCAGCTCCTCCATGTTGGGGGCCGAAGCTTTCTTT; cdr3_aa: CASSSMLGAEAFF
cdr3_length: 18; d_call: TRBD1; clone_size: .; j_call: TRBJ2-7; v_call: TRBV4-2; cdr3_nt: TGTGCCAGCAGCCAAGACTGGTTGGGTGACAGGGGATCCTACGAGCAGTACTTC; cdr3_aa: CASSQDWLGDRGSYEQYF
cdr3_length: 12; d_call: TRBD2; clone_size: .; j_call: TRBJ2-7; v_call: TRBV27; cdr3_nt: TGTGCCAGCCGAGCGGGGGCGCTGGAGCAGTACTTC; cdr3_aa: CASRAGALEQYF
cdr3_length: 15; d_call: .; clone_size: .; j_call: TRBJ2-5; v_call: TRBV30; cdr3_nt: TGTGCCTGGAGTGTACCAGGGCGAGATTGGGAGACCCAGTACTTC; cdr3_aa: CAWSVPGRDWETQYF
cdr3_length: 16; d_call: TRBD1; clone_size: .; j_call: TRBJ1-5; v_call: TRBV18; cdr3_nt: TGTGCCAGCTCACCACGTGGACAGGGGTCGAACCAGCCCCAGCATTTT; cdr3_aa: CASSPRGQGSNQPQHF
cdr3_length: 13; d_call: .; clone_size: .; j_call: TRBJ2-5; v_call: TRBV10-3; cdr3_nt: TGTGCCATCAGTGATCACAGGGCAGAGACCCAGTACTTC; cdr3_aa: CAISDHRAETQYF
cdr3_length: 15; d_call: .; clone_size: .; j_call: TRBJ2-7; v_call: TRBV9; cdr3_nt: TGTGCCAGCAGCGAGGGGCTCGACGGCTCCTACGAGCAGTACTTC; cdr3_aa: CASSEGLDGSYEQYF
cdr3_length: 13; d_call: .; clone_size: .; j_call: TRBJ2-4; v_call: TRBV5-1; cdr3_nt: TGCGCCAGCAGCTTGGAGTCAGGGACCATTCAGTACTTC; cdr3_aa: CASSLESGTIQYF
cdr3_length: 15; d_call: TRBD1; clone_size: .; j_call: TRBJ2-6; v_call: TRBV5-1; cdr3_nt: TGCGCCAGCAGAGACAGGGGTGATGGGGCCAACGTCCTGACTTTC; cdr3_aa: CASRDRGDGANVLTF
cdr3_length: 11; d_call: .; clone_size: .; j_call: TRBJ2-4; v_call: TRBV30; cdr3_nt: TGTGCCTGGAGCTTTGAAAACATTCAGTACTTC; cdr3_aa: CAWSFENIQYF
cdr3_length: 9; d_call: .; clone_size: .; j_call: TRBJ1-1; v_call: TRBV7-9; cdr3_nt: TGTGCCAGCGGCGCGAAGGCTTTCTTT; cdr3_aa: CASGAKAFF
cdr3_length: 13; d_call: .; clone_size: .; j_call: TRBJ2-7; v_call: TRBV7-6; cdr3_nt: TGTGCCAGCAGCGCGGGTCCTAACTACGAGCAGTACTTC; cdr3_aa: CASSAGPNYEQYF
cdr3_length: 19; d_call: .; clone_size: .; j_call: TRBJ2-3; v_call: TRBV11-2; cdr3_nt: TGTGCCAGCAGCCCCCCCCGGGAAGGAGCGGCCCCTAGCACAGATACGCAGTATTTT; cdr3_aa: CASSPPREGAAPSTDTQYF
cdr3_length: 17; d_call: .; clone_size: once; j_call: TRBJ2-5; v_call: TRBV30; cdr3_nt: TGTGCCTGGAGTGTTGGGGCGGGGGCTCCCGACCAAGAGACCCAGTACTTC; cdr3_aa: CAWSVGAGAPDQETQYF
cdr3_length: 16; d_call: .; clone_size: .; j_call: TRBJ2-7; v_call: TRBV7-9; cdr3_nt: TGTGCCAGCAGCTTAGTTCCCGCAAGACCCCCCTACGAGCAGTACTTC; cdr3_aa: CASSLVPARPPYEQYF
cdr3_length: 11; d_call: .; clone_size: .; j_call: TRBJ2-7; v_call: TRBV20-1; cdr3_nt: TGCAGTGCCGAGAAGGGCCACGAGCAGTACTTC; cdr3_aa: CSAEKGHEQYF